The clone carrying this T cell receptor beta chain was recorded only once. The germline gives CDR1 SGHDN, CDR2 FVKESK. CDR3 size: 17 residues. Trimming stripped 2 bases from V and 1 base from J, with 15 bases between. Using immunoSEQ multiplex PCR, the repertoire was profiled, and TCRdb retains in-frame clones only, with some absent. The data show a few million clones, approximately 96% seen once. The record originates from a study of shared clonotypes between healthy human individuals. The sample comprised naive CD4+ T cells sorted from blood. As for subset: CD45RA+ positively selected. This chain links TRBV14 with TRBJ2-1, with a weak D call TRBD2 (6 bases). This clonotype was sampled from a man between 18 and 35 years old in good health. This chain's CDR3 is CASSQFDRRVSYNEQFF. Written as DNA, the CDR3 is TGTGCCAGCAGCCAATTTGACCGGAGGGTGTCCTACAATGAGCAGTTCTTC.